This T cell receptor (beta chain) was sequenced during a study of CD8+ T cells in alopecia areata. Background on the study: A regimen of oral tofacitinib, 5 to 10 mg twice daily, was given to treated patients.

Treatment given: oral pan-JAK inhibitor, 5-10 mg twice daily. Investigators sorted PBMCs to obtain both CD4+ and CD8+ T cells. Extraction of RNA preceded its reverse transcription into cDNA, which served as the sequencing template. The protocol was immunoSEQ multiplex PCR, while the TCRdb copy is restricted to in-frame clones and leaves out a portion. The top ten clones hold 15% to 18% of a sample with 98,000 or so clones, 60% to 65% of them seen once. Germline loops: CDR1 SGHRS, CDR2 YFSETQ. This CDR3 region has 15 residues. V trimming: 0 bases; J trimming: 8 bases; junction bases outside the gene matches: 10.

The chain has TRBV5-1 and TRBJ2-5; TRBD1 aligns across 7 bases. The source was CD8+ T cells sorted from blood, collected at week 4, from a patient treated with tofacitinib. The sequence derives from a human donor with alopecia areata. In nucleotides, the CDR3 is TGCGCCAGCAGCTTGGGGGACAGTTCGGGAAGAACCCAGTACTTC. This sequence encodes CASSLGDSSGRTQYF. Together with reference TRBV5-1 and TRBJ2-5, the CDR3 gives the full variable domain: KAGVTQTPRYLIKTRGQQVTLSCSPISGHRSVSWYQQTPGQGLQFLFEYFSETQRNKGNFPGRFSGRQFSNSRSEMNVSTLELGDSALYLCASSLGDSSGRTQYFGPGTRLLVL.